The next 27 T cell receptor beta chains were all read from a single sample in a study of blood T cell repertoires in COVID-19. The repertoire was sequenced with immunoSEQ multiplex PCR; TCRdb's copy has only in-frame clones and lacks some. The sample contains 200,000 to 300,000 clones, around 87% of which appear only once. The sequencing input was peripheral blood. All receptors derive from a woman between 70 and 85 years old with active or convalescent COVID-19.

The rearrangement uses TRBV27 and TRBJ1-2; 11 bases fit TRBD1. Losses at the gene ends were 4 bases for V and 6 bases for J; bases not matched to a gene: 7. Germline V gives CDR1 MNHEY, CDR2 SMNVEV (reference sequence). The CDR3 is 15 residues long. CDR3 region: CASSSRTGGVDGYTF. The CDR3 DNA follows: TGTGCCAGCAGTTCCCGGACAGGGGGCGTTGATGGCTACACCTTC.

V gene TRBV7-2 combines with J gene TRBJ2-3; 11 bases map to TRBD2. Germline V lookup: CDR1 SGHTA, CDR2 FQGNSA. This CDR3 has 15 residues. V dropped 6 bases and J dropped 2; count of bases not matched to a gene: 4. As DNA, the CDR3 is TGTGCCAGCAGGCGGGGACTAGCGGACACAGATACGCAGTATTTT. This codes for CASRRGLADTDTQYF.

This chain links TRBV7-6 with TRBJ1-1; possible D gene TRBD1, 5 bases. Germline CDR1 SGHVS, CDR2 FNYEAQ. This CDR3 is 15 amino acids long. Trimming removed 0 bases from V and 7 bases from J, with 15 bases in between. The CDR3 here is CASSLAGGVDSEAFF. In DNA, the CDR3 is TGTGCCAGCAGCTTAGCTGGGGGGGTAGACAGTGAAGCTTTCTTT.

The V gene is TRBV12-3 or TRBV12-4, the J gene TRBJ1-2; weak D call: TRBD1 (5 bases). Trimming removed 5 bases at V and 3 bases at J, with 10 bases between. This CDR3 spans 13 amino acids. CDR3 bases: TGTGCCAGCAGTCTAGACAGATACTATGGCTACACCTTC. This translates into CASSLDRYYGYTF.

This chain connects TRBV5-6 to TRBJ2-7; D is undetermined. There are 11 residues in the CDR3. Trimming stripped 3 bases from V and 5 bases from J, with 6 bases between. Germline CDR1 SGHDT, CDR2 YYEEEE. The CDR3, as DNA: TGTGCCAGCAGCTGGCTTAACGAGCAGTACTTC. Protein product: CASSWLNEQYF.

The genes are TRBV7-9 and TRBJ2-3, with 8 bases fitting TRBD1. V trimming: 5 bases; J trimming: 0 bases; junction bases outside the gene matches: 10. Germline V CDR1 and CDR2: SEHNR, FQNEAQ (reference sequence). This CDR3 spans 17 amino acids. The CDR3, as DNA: TGTGCCAGCAGCGCAAGCAGGGGGCTCCCTAGCACAGATACGCAGTATTTT. Translating gives CASSASRGLPSTDTQYF.

V gene TRBV5-4 combines with J gene TRBJ2-2, with 8 bases identical to TRBD2. V was clipped by 0 bases and J by 6 bases; unmatched bases: 4. The germline gives CDR1 SGHNT, CDR2 YYREEE (reference sequence). This CDR3 is built from 15 residues. CDR3 nucleotides: TGTGCCAGCAGCTTGGAGGGCGGGGGGTCCGGGGAGCTGTTTTTT. It is translated as CASSLEGGGSGELFF.

The rearrangement joins TRBV7-2 to TRBJ1-2; D is possibly TRBD1 (5 bases). The CDR3 is 15 amino acids. Trimming stripped 5 bases from V and 8 bases from J, with 21 bases between. Germline lookup yields CDR1 SGHTA and CDR2 FQGNSA. CDR3 amino acids: CASSPPGGGTGGYTF. CDR3 coding DNA: TGTGCCAGCAGCCCTCCCGGTGGAGGGACCGGGGGCTACACCTTC.

The chain has TRBV27 and TRBJ1-1, with TRBD1 matching 8 bases. After removal of 2 bases from V and 5 bases from J, the junction contained 4 bases not matched to a gene. Germline loops: CDR1 MNHEY, CDR2 SMNVEV (reference sequence). CDR3 size: 14 residues. The CDR3 DNA is TGTGCCAGCAGTTTAAGCAGGGGGCCGACTGAAGCTTTCTTT. This translates into CASSLSRGPTEAFF.

The chain uses TRBV19 and TRBJ2-6; 8 bases are a match to TRBD2. Germline CDR1 reads LNHDA; CDR2 reads SQIVND (reference sequence). The CDR3 is 16 residues long. J was trimmed by 2 bases and V by 1 base; bases with no gene match: 1. CDR3: CASSIVGGAGANVLTF. The CDR3 nucleotides read TGTGCCAGTAGTATAGTCGGGGGGGCTGGGGCCAACGTCCTGACTTTC. Variable domain in full (rest from reference TRBV19 and TRBJ2-6): DGGITQSPKYLFRKEGQNVTLSCEQNLNHDAMYWYRQDPGQGLRLIYYSQIVNDFQKGDIAEGYSVSREKKESFPLTVTSAQKNPTAFYLCASSIVGGAGANVLTFGAGSRLTVL.

The V gene is TRBV9, the J gene TRBJ2-2; D might be TRBD2 (6 bases). V was shortened by 7 bases and J by 2 bases, with 9 bases between the two germline ends. Germline V gene data show CDR1 as SGDLS and CDR2 as YYNGEE. This CDR3 spans 13 amino acids. CDR3 nucleotides: TGTGCCAGCGGACTACCTAACACCGGGGAGCTGTTTTTT. It translates to CASGLPNTGELFF.

This sequence joins TRBV5-1 and TRBJ2-3; a possible D gene is TRBD1 (5 bases). The CDR3 sequence is 17 residues long. V shed 4 bases and J shed 2 bases, with 20 bases lying between them. Germline V gives CDR1 SGHRS, CDR2 YFSETQ. The CDR3 protein is CASSLLGDPNPTDTQYF. CDR3 in DNA: TGCGCCAGCAGCCTTTTAGGGGATCCTAATCCCACAGATACGCAGTATTTT.

The chain couples TRBV7-9 to TRBJ1-3, with 8 bases identical to TRBD1. The germline CDR1 and CDR2 sequences are SEHNR and FQNEAQ (reference sequence). With V trimmed by 4 bases and J by 0 bases, 5 bases remained unmatched. CDR3 length: 16 residues. The CDR3 nucleotides read TGTGCCAGCAGCTACGACAGGGGATTCTCTGGAAACACCATATATTTT. This codes for CASSYDRGFSGNTIYF.

The V call is TRBV19, the J call TRBJ1-2; 9 bases line up with TRBD1. Trimming at V came to 5 bases and at J to 8 bases, leaving 21 bases not matched to a gene. The CDR3 loop spans 18 amino acids. Germline-derived CDR1 and CDR2 are LNHDA and SQIVND (reference sequence). The CDR3 sequence: CASSHLTFTRDRDFGYTF. The DNA of the CDR3 is TGTGCCAGTAGTCACCTTACTTTCACCCGGGACAGGGATTTCGGCTACACCTTC.

The rearrangement joins TRBV5-4 to TRBJ2-2; 8 bases align to TRBD1. Per the germline V gene, CDR1 is SGHNT and CDR2 is YYREEE (reference sequence). This CDR3 region has 16 residues. V shed 0 bases, J shed 0 bases, and the junction held 1 base outside the gene matches. CDR3 loop: CASSLGTGSNTGELFF. The CDR3 nucleotides read TGTGCCAGCAGCTTGGGGACAGGGTCGAACACCGGGGAGCTGTTTTTT. Based on the CDR3 plus reference TRBV5-4 and TRBJ2-2, the full variable domain is ETGVTQSPTHLIKTRGQQVTLRCSSQSGHNTVSWYQQALGQGPQFIFQYYREEENGRGNFPPRFSGLQFPNYSSELNVNALELDDSALYLCASSLGTGSNTGELFFGEGSRLTVL.

The gene calls are TRBV12-3 or TRBV12-4 and TRBJ1-2; D may be TRBD1 (6 bases). V was clipped by 6 bases and J by 12 bases, with 11 bases between them. This CDR3 has 10 residues. DNA for the CDR3: TGTGCCAGCAGCTCGGGACAAAACACCTTC. Amino acids: CASSSGQNTF.

The chain recombines TRBV11-2 with TRBJ1-1; 7 bases map to TRBD1. The CDR3 extends over 12 amino acids. V shed 4 bases and J 5 bases; nucleotides not matched to a gene: 1. From germline, CDR1 is SGHAT and CDR2 FQNNGV. CDR3 sequence reads: CASSSQGTEAFF. CDR3 DNA sequence: TGTGCCAGCAGCTCACAGGGGACTGAAGCTTTCTTT.

J is TRBJ2-3 and V is TRBV27; D might be TRBD2 (5 bases). This CDR3 region has 14 residues. Germline V gene lookup returns CDR1 MNHEY and CDR2 SMNVEV (reference sequence). Trimming removed 0 bases from V and 8 bases from J, with 12 bases in between. In DNA, the CDR3 is TGTGCCAGCAGTTTATCCACCGGGGTGGGTACGCAGTATTTT. It codes for CASSLSTGVGTQYF.

The chain combines TRBV11-2 with TRBJ1-6; no firm D call. The V and J ends lost 5 bases and 0 bases respectively, with 14 bases between them. Germline V gene sequence: CDR1 SGHAT, CDR2 FQNNGV. The CDR3 contains 17 residues. The CDR3 sequence is CASSPLEGSSYNSPLHF. In nucleotides, the CDR3 is TGTGCCAGCAGCCCACTTGAAGGGAGCTCCTATAATTCACCCCTCCACTTT. Filled out from reference TRBV11-2 and TRBJ1-6, the complete variable domain reads EAGVAQSPRYKIIEKRQSVAFWCNPISGHATLYWYQQILGQGPKLLIQFQNNGVVDDSQLPKDRFSAERLKGVDSTLKIQPAKLEDSAVYLCASSPLEGSSYNSPLHFGNGTRLTVT.

Regarding this clone: This specimen includes other DNA sequences encoding the same CDR3. The rearrangement joins TRBV3-1 (or the pseudogene TRBV3-2) to TRBJ2-7; 7 bases line up with TRBD1. The CDR3 has 14 residues. Germline V gene sequence: CDR1 LGHDT, CDR2 YNNKEL (reference sequence). J gave up 2 bases and V 1 base, and 2 bases lay outside the gene matches. The CDR3 region is CASSQGDRAYEQYF. The CDR3 nucleotides read TGTGCCAGCAGCCAAGGGGACAGAGCCTACGAGCAGTACTTC.

CDR3 loop: CASGEWHPDNSPLHF. The CDR3 nucleotides are TGTGCCAGCGGGGAGTGGCACCCTGATAATTCACCCCTCCACTTT. V usage is TRBV2 and J usage is TRBJ1-6, with D hard to call. This CDR3 spans 15 amino acids. Per the germline V gene, CDR1 is SNHLY and CDR2 is FYNNEI. Trimming removed 8 bases at V and 5 bases at J, with 16 bases between.

The chain carries TRBV6-5 and TRBJ1-6, with 8 bases fitting TRBD1. The CDR3 loop spans 14 amino acids. The germline CDR1 and CDR2 sequences are MNHEY and SVGAGI. V was clipped by 6 bases and J by 5 bases; unmatched bases: 3. The CDR3 DNA follows: TGTGCCAGCAGCCGGGGACAGGATAATTCACCCCTCCACTTT. This codes for CASSRGQDNSPLHF.

The chain's CDR3 is CASSLGSGSYEQYF. The CDR3 nucleotides are TGTGCCAGCAGCCTCGGTAGCGGCTCCTACGAGCAGTACTTC. This sequence joins TRBV3-1 (or the pseudogene TRBV3-2) and TRBJ2-7, with D tentatively TRBD2 (6 bases). V lost 4 bases and J 0 bases, leaving 10 bases between the germline ends. The CDR3 loop spans 14 amino acids. CDR1 is LGHDT and CDR2 is YNNKEL in the germline V gene (reference sequence).

The V and J genes are TRBV6-6 and TRBJ2-3; 12 bases match TRBD1. The CDR3 contains 16 residues. CDR1 is MNHNY, CDR2 SVGAGI, per germline (reference sequence). The V and J ends lost 6 bases and 11 bases, in that order; junction bases with no gene match: 15. CDR3 protein: CASSQAPGTGGLGQYF. The CDR3 nucleotides read TGTGCCAGCAGCCAGGCCCCCGGGACAGGGGGCCTAGGGCAGTATTTT.

The J gene is TRBJ2-7, the V gene TRBV19; 7 bases are a match to TRBD1. This CDR3 spans 14 amino acids. Germline CDR1 LNHDA, CDR2 SQIVND (reference sequence). Unmatched junction bases numbered 6, after V lost 7 bases and J lost 0 bases. CDR3 region: CASKLDRSSYEQYF. CDR3 nucleotide sequence: TGTGCCAGTAAACTGGACAGGAGCTCCTACGAGCAGTACTTC.

This chain connects TRBV18 to TRBJ2-7; D not certain. The CDR3 is 11 amino acids. Germline lookup yields CDR1 KGHSH and CDR2 LQKENI. V was trimmed by 8 bases and J by 5 bases, leaving 10 bases between them. Here the CDR3 reads CASLLQNEQYF. CDR3 DNA sequence: TGTGCCAGCCTTTTACAGAACGAGCAGTACTTC.

The V call is TRBV23-1, the J call TRBJ1-2; D may be TRBD1 (6 bases). TRBV23-1 is reported as an ORF; its role is uncertain. V was cut by 2 bases and J by 2 bases, with 12 bases left in between. There are 15 residues in the CDR3. This chain's CDR3 is CASSQPNDRNYGYTF. In DNA form, the CDR3 reads TGCGCCAGCAGTCAACCTAATGACAGGAACTATGGCTACACCTTC.